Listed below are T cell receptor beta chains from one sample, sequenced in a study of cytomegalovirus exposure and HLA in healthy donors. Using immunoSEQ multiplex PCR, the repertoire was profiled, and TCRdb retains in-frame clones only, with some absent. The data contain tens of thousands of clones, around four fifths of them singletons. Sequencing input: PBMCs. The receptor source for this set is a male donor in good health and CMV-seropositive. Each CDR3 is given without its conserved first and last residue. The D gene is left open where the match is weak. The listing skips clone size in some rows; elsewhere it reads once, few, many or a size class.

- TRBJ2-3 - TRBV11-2 ASSLDHGSPSTDTQY
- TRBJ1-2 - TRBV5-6 ASSFFTGYYGYT
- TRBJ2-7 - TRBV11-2 ASSLRGYEQY
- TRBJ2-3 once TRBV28 ASSLGGSSTDTQY
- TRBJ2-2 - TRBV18 ASFPTNTGELF
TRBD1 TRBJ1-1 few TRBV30 AWSVHPQGVAF
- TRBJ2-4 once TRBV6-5 ASSYSRGAKNIQY
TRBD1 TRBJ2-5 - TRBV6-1 ASSRTGEQETQY
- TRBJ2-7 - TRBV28 ASISKPGGYEQY
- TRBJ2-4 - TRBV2 ASSDYSGLAKNIQY
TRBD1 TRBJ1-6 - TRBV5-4 ASSRNPGGEISPLH
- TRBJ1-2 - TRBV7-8 ASSLTLHDRPYGYT
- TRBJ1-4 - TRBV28 ASSRPGGANEKLF
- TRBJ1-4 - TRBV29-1 SARTSGPEF
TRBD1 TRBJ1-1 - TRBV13 ASSSGTGMNTEAF
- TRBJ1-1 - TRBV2 ASRGASTEAF
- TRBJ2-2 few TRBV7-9 ASSLGQGINTGELF
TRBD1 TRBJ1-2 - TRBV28 ASSLPSRQGYGYT
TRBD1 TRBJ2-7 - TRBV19 ASSMGQGYEQY
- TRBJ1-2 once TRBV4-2 ASSQLGQIYGYT
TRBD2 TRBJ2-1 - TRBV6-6 ASRGTSGGSGQF
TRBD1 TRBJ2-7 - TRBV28 ASSDPGQVLHYEQY
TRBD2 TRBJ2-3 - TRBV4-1 ASSQVVASGDTQY